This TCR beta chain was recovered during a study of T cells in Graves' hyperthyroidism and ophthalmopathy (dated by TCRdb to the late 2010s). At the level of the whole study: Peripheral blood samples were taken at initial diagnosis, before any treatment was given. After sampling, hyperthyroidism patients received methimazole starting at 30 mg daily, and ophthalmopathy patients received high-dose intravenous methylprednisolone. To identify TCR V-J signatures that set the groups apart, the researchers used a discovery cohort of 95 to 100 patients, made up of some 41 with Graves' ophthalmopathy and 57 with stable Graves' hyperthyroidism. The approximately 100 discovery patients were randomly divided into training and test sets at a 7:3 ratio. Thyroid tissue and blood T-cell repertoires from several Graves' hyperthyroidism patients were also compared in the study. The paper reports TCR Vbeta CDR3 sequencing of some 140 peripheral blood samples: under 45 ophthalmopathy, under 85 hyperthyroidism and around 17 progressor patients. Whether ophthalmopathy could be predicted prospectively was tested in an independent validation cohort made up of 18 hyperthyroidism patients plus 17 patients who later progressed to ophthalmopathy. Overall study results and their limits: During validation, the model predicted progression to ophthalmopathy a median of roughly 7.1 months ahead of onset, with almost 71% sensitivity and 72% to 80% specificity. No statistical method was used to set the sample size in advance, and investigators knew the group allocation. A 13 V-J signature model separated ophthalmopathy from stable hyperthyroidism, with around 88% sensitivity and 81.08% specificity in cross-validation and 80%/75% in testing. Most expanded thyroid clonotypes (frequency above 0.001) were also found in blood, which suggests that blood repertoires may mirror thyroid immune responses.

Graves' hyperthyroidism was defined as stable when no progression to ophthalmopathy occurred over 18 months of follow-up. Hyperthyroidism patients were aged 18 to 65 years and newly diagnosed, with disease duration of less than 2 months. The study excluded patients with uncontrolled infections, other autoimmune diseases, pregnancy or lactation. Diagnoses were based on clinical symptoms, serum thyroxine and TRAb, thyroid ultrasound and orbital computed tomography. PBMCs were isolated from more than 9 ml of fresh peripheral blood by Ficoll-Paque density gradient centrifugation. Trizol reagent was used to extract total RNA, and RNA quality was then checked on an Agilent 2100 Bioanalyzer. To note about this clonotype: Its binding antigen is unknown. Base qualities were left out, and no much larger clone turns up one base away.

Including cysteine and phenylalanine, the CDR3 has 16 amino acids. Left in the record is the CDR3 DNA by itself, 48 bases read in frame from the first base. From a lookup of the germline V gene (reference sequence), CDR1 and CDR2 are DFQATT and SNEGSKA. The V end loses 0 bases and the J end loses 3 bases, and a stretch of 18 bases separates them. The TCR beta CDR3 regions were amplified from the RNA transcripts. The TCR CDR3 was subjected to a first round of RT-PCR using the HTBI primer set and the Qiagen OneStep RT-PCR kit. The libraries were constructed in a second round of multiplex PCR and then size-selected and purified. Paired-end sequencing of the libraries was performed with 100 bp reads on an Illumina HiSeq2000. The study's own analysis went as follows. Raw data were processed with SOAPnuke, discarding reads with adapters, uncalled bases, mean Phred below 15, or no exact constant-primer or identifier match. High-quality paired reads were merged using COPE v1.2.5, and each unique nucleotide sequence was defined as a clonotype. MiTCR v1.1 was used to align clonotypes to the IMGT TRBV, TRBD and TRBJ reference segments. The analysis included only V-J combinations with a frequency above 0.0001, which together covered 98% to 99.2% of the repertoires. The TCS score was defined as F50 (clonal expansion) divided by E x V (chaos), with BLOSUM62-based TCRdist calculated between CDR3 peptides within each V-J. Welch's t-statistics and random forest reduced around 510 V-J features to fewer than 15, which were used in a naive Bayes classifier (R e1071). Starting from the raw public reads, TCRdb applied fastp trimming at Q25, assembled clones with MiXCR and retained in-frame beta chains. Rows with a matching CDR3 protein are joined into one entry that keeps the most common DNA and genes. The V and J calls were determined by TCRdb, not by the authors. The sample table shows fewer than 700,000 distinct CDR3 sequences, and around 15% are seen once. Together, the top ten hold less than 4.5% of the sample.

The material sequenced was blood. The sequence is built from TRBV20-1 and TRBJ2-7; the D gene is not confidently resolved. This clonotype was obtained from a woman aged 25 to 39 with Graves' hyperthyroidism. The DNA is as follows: TGCAGTGCTAGAGAATCGAACCTGGGCGAGTACTACGAGCAGTACTTC. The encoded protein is CSARESNLGEYYEQYF.